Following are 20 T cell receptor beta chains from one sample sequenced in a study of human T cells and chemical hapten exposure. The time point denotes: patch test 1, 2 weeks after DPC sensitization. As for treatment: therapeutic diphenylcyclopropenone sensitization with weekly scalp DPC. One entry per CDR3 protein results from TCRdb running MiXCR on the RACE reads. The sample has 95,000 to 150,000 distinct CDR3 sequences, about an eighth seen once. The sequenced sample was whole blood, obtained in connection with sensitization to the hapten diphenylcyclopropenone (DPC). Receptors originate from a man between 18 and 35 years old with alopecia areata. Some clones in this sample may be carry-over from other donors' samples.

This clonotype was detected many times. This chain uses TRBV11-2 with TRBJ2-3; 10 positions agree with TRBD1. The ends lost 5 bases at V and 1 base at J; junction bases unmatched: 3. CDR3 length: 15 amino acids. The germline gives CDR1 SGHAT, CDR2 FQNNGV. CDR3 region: CASSPDRGRTDTQYF. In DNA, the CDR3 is TGTGCCAGCAGCCCCGACAGGGGGCGCACAGATACGCAGTATTTT.

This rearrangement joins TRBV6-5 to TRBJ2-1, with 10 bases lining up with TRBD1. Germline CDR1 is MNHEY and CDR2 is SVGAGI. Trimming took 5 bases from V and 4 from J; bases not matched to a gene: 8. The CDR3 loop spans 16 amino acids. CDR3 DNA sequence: TGTGCCAGCAGTCGATGGGGACAGGGGCGATACAATGAGCAGTTCTTC. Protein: CASSRWGQGRYNEQFF.

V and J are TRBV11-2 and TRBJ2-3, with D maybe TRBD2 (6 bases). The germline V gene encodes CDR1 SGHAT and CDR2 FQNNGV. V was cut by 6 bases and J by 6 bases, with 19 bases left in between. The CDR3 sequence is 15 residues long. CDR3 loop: CASSSAGGGRDTQYF. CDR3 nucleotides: TGTGCCAGCAGTTCCGCCGGGGGAGGTAGGGATACGCAGTATTTT.

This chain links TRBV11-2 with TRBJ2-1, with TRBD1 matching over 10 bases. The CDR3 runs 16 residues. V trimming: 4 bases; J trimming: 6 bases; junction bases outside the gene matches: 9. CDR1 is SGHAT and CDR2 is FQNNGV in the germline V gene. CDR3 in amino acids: CASSYHRDRGFNEQFF. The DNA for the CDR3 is TGTGCCAGCAGCTACCACCGGGACAGGGGTTTCAATGAGCAGTTCTTC.

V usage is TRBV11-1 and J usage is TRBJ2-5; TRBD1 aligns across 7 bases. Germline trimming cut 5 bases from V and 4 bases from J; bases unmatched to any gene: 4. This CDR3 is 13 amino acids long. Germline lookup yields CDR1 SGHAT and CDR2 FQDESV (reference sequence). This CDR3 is CASSNDRVETQYF. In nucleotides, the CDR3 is TGTGCCAGCAGCAACGACAGGGTAGAGACCCAGTACTTC.

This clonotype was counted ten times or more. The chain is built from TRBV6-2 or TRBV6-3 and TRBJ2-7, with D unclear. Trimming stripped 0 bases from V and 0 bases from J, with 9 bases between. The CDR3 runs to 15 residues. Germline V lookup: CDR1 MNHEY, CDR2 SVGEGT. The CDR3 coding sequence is TGTGCCAGCAGTTACTCGGGATTACTCTCCTACGAGCAGTACTTC. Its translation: CASSYSGLLSYEQYF.

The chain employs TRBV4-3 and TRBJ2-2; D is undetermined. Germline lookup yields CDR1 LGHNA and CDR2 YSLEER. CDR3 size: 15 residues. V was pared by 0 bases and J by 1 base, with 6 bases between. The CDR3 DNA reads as TGCGCCAGCAGCCAAGAGAAGCGGAACACCGGGGAGCTGTTTTTT. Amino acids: CASSQEKRNTGELFF.

This CDR3 reads CASSESVILEQETQYF. In DNA form, the CDR3 reads TGTGCCAGCAGTGAGTCGGTAATCTTGGAGCAAGAGACCCAGTACTTC. This chain joins TRBV2 and TRBJ2-5, with unresolved D. Trimming removed 3 bases at V and 2 bases at J, with 16 bases between. This CDR3 is 16 amino acids long. Germline CDR1 is SNHLY and CDR2 is FYNNEI.

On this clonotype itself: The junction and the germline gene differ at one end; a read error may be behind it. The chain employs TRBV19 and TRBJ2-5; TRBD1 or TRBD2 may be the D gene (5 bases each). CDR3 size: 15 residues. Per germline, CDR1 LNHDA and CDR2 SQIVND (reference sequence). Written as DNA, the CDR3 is TGTGCCAGTAGTATACAAACCAGGGACCAAGATACCCAGTACTTC. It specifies CASSIQTRDQDTQYF.

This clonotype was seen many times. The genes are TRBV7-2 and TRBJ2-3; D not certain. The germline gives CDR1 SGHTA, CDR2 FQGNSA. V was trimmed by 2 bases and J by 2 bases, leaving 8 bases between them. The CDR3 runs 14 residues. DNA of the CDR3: TGTGCCAGCAGCTTAAGCCTAGACACAGATACGCAGTATTTT. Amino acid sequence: CASSLSLDTDTQYF.

The CDR3 loop reads CASSWTRGPETQYF. CDR3 nucleotide sequence: TGTGCCAGCAGTTGGACTAGGGGTCCGGAGACCCAGTACTTC. This chain connects TRBV6-2 or TRBV6-3 to TRBJ2-5; 7 positions agree with TRBD2. The CDR3 has 14 residues. Germline CDR1 and CDR2: MNHEY and SVGEGT. The junction had 7 bases not matched to a gene; V was cut back by 4 bases and J by 5 bases.

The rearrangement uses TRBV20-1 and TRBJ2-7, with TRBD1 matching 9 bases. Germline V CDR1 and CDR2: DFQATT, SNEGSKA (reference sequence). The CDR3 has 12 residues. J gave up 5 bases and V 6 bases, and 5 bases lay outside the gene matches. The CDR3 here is CSAPTGGHEQYF. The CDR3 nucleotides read TGCAGTGCCCCAACAGGGGGCCACGAGCAGTACTTC.

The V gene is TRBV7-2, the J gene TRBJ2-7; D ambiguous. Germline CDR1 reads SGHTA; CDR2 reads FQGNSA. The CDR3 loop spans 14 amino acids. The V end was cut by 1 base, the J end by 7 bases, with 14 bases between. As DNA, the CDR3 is TGTGCCAGCAGCTTAGAGGCTGCCGTGAATGAGCAGTACTTC. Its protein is CASSLEAAVNEQYF.

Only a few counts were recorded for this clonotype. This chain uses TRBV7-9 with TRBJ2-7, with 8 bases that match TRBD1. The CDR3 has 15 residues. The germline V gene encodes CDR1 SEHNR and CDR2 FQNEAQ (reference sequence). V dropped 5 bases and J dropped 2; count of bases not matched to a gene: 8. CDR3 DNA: TGTGCCAGCAGCGGAGAGGACAGGGCAGCCTACGAGCAGTACTTC. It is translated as CASSGEDRAAYEQYF.

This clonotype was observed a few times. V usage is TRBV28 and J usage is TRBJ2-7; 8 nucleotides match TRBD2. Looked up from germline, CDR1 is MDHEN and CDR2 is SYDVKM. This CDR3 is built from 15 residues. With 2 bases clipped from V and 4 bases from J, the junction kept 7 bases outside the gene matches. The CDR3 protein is CASSLRGLAGYEQYF. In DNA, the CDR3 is TGTGCCAGCAGTTTAAGAGGGCTAGCGGGTTACGAGCAGTACTTC.

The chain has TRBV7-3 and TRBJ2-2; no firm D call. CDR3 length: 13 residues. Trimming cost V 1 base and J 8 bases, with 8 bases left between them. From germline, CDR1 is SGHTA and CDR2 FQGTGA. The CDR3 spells CASSLKPAGELFF. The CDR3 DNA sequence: TGTGCCAGCAGCTTAAAACCCGCTGGGGAGCTGTTTTTT. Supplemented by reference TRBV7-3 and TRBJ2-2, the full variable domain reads GAGVSQTPSNKVTEKGKYVELRCDPISGHTALYWYRQSLGQGPEFLIYFQGTGAADDSGLPNDRFFAVRPEGSVSTLKIQRTERGDSAVYLCASSLKPAGELFFGEGSRLTVL.

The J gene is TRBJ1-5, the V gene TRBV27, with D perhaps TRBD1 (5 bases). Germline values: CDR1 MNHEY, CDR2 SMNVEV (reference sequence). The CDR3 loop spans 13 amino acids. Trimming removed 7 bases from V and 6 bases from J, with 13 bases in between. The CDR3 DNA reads TGTGCCAGCAAAAGGGGAGAAGGTCAGCCCCAGCATTTT. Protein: CASKRGEGQPQHF.

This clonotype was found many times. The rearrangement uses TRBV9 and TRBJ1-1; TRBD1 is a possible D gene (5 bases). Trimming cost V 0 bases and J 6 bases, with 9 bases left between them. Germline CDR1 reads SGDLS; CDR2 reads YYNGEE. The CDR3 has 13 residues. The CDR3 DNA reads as TGTGCCAGCAGCGTAGCTGGGGGTTCTGAAGCTTTCTTT. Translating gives CASSVAGGSEAFF. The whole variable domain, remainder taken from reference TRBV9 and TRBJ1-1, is DSGVTQTPKHLITATGQRVTLRCSPRSGDLSVYWYQQSLDQGLQFLIQYYNGEERAKGNILERFSAQQFPDLHSELNLSSLELGDSALYFCASSVAGGSEAFFGQGTRLTVV.

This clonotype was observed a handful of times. The CDR3 protein is CASSRDGGSTEAFF. For the CDR3, the DNA is TGTGCCAGCTCACGGGATGGGGGATCCACTGAAGCTTTCTTT. The rearrangement joins TRBV18 to TRBJ1-1; TRBD1 is a possible D gene (5 bases). Trimming removed 4 bases from V and 4 bases from J, with 13 bases in between. CDR1 is KGHSH and CDR2 is LQKENI in the germline V gene. This CDR3 comprises 14 residues.

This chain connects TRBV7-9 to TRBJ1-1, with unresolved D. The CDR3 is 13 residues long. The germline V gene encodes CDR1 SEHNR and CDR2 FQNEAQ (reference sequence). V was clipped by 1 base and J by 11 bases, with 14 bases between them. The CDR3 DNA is TGTGCCAGCAGCTTAGAGATTCCCAGTCGGGCTTTCTTT. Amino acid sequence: CASSLEIPSRAFF.